Listed below are T cell receptor beta chains from one sample, sequenced in a study of blood T cell repertoires in COVID-19. This table comes from immunoSEQ multiplex PCR, and its TCRdb copy is limited to in-frame clones, with some not included. The sample consists of about 360,000 clones, roughly 86% of them appearing once. The source material was PBMCs or T cells enriched from blood (not recorded which). The receptor set was obtained from a man younger than 40 who had recovered from COVID-19. Each CDR3 is given with its conserved first and last residue. D genes are given only for firm matches. Size is stated for part of the rows, as once, few or many counts, or as a class when the clone is expanded.

d_call cdr3_length clone_size j_call v_call cdr3_nt cdr3_aa
NA 14 NA TRBJ1-2 TRBV19 TGTGCCAGTAGTACTAGCATCACTAACTATGGCTACACCTTC CASSTSITNYGYTF
NA 13 NA TRBJ1-1 TRBV7-8 TGTGCCAGCAGCTTAGGAGAGGGAACTGAAGCTTTCTTT CASSLGEGTEAFF
NA 13 NA TRBJ1-1 TRBV18 TGTGCCAGCTCACGTCAGGTGAACACTGAAGCTTTCTTT CASSRQVNTEAFF
NA 13 NA TRBJ1-3 TRBV5-4 TGTGCCAGCAGCAATCAGGGTGGGAACACCATATATTTT CASSNQGGNTIYF
NA 15 NA TRBJ2-1 TRBV11-3 TGTGCCAGCAGCACCACTAGCCACTCCTACAATGAGCAGTTCTTC CASSTTSHSYNEQFF
NA 12 NA TRBJ2-4 TRBV5-1 TGCGCCAGCAGCCAGAGAGGAGACATTCAGTACTTC CASSQRGDIQYF
TRBD1 17 once TRBJ1-5 TRBV4-3 TGCGCCAGCAGCCAAGATCCCCCAGGGGGGATAAGTCAGCCCCAGCATTTT CASSQDPPGGISQPQHF
NA 12 once TRBJ1-2 TRBV27 TGTGCCAGCAGTGGTATAGGGGCCGGCTACACCTTC CASSGIGAGYTF
NA 11 NA TRBJ2-7 TRBV14 TGTGCCAGCAGCCTCCTCGGCGAGCAGTACTTC CASSLLGEQYF
NA 14 NA TRBJ1-1 TRBV5-1 TGCGCCAGCAGCTTGAGGGAGTTTGGGGTAGAAGCTTTCTTT CASSLREFGVEAFF
NA 14 NA TRBJ2-2 TRBV9 TGTGCCAGCAGCGTAGCCACAAACACCGGGGAGCTGTTTTTT CASSVATNTGELFF
NA 14 few TRBJ1-4 TRBV2 TGTGCCTCAGCGGCCGGGACTCCGCCCGAAAAACTGTTTTTT CASAAGTPPEKLFF
NA 13 NA TRBJ1-3 TRBV25-1 TGTGCCAGCAGTGGGACTGGCAGAAACACCATATGTTTT CASSGTGRNTICF
NA 12 NA TRBJ1-1 TRBV18 TGTGCCAGCTCACCGGCCGGGACTGAAGCTTTCTTT CASSPAGTEAFF
TRBD1 15 few TRBJ1-2 TRBV11-2 TGTGCCAGCAGCTTAGGGTGGGACAGGGCTACAGGCTACACCTTC CASSLGWDRATGYTF
TRBD2 13 NA TRBJ2-1 TRBV2 TGTGCCAGCAGTGAAGCGGGCGGGGGTGAGCAGTTCTTC CASSEAGGGEQFF
NA 15 NA TRBJ2-7 TRBV19 TGTGCCAGTAGTTCATTCGGGAAGGGTTACTACGAGCAGTACTTC CASSSFGKGYYEQYF
NA 14 NA TRBJ1-5 TRBV6-5 TGTGCCACCAAAGGGGGGGGGCTGGGGCAGCCCCAGCATTTT CATKGGGLGQPQHF
NA 14 NA TRBJ1-6 TRBV25-1 TGTGCCAGCAGTTACAGCTCCTATAATTCACCCCTCCACTTT CASSYSSYNSPLHF
NA 11 NA TRBJ2-1 TRBV27 TGTGCCAGCAGTTCCCGAGATGAGCAGTTCTTC CASSSRDEQFF
TRBD2 17 NA TRBJ2-1 TRBV7-2 TGTGCCAGCAGCTTAGCTAGCGGGGGCAATCTTTACAATGAGCAGTTCTTC CASSLASGGNLYNEQFF
NA 13 NA TRBJ1-1 TRBV6-2/TRBV6-3 TGTGCCAGCAGTTACGGAGGGAACACTGAAGCTTTCTTT CASSYGGNTEAFF
TRBD2 14 NA TRBJ2-7 TRBV9 TGTGCCAGCAGCCCGGGGGGGGCGGTATACGAGCAGTACTTC CASSPGGAVYEQYF
NA 15 NA TRBJ2-7 TRBV19 TGTGCCAGTAGTGGGTCCCGGGACTCCCTTGCGGAGCAGTACTTC CASSGSRDSLAEQYF
TRBD1 14 NA TRBJ1-5 TRBV20-1 TGCAGTGCTAGTCCCGTGGGACAGGGCCAGCCCCAGCATTTT CSASPVGQGQPQHF
NA 15 NA TRBJ1-2 TRBV11-2 TGTGCCAGCAGCTTGTATGGGCAGGCGATCTATGGCTACACCTTC CASSLYGQAIYGYTF
NA 15 NA TRBJ2-5 TRBV3-1/TRBV3-2 TGTGCCAGCAGCCAAAACGGAGGGGCTAGGCAGACCCAGTACTTC CASSQNGGARQTQYF
TRBD1 17 NA TRBJ1-1 TRBV6-2/TRBV6-3 TGTGCCAGCAGTTTCCCCCCGGACAGGGTGGAGAACACTGAAGCTTTCTTT CASSFPPDRVENTEAFF
TRBD1 16 NA TRBJ2-2 TRBV27 TGTGCCAGCAGTTTCTCCGGGACAGGGGGGACCGGGGAGCTGTTTTTT CASSFSGTGGTGELFF
NA 15 NA TRBJ2-2 TRBV5-5 TGTGCCAGCAGCTTGCAGATACAGAACACCGGGGAGCTGTTTTTT CASSLQIQNTGELFF
TRBD1 15 few TRBJ1-2 TRBV7-8 TGTGCCAGCAGCTTAGCGGGGACAGGGGTTCAGGGCTACACCTTC CASSLAGTGVQGYTF
NA 12 NA TRBJ1-3 TRBV4-1 TGCGCCAGCAGCCAAACAGGAAACACCATATATTTT CASSQTGNTIYF
NA 16 NA TRBJ2-6 TRBV5-6 TGTGCCAGCAGCCCTGGACTGCCCCTCAGGGCCAACGTCCTGACTTTC CASSPGLPLRANVLTF
TRBD2 14 NA TRBJ2-5 TRBV6-5 TGTGCCAGCAGTAGCGGGGGCCCAAAGGGAACCCAGTACTTC CASSSGGPKGTQYF
NA 16 NA TRBJ1-2 TRBV19 TGTGCCAGTAATCCGGACAGCCGCACGATTAACTATGGCTACACCTTC CASNPDSRTINYGYTF
TRBD1 14 NA TRBJ2-7 TRBV19 TGTGCCAGTAGGAAAGGACAGGGCTCCTACGAGCAGTACTTC CASRKGQGSYEQYF
TRBD1 12 NA TRBJ1-2 TRBV3-1/TRBV3-2 TGTGCCAGCACGGACAGGGGAAGAGGCTACACCTTC CASTDRGRGYTF
NA 15 NA TRBJ1-2 TRBV18 TGTGCCAGCTCACCCTTCGGGGGAGGGAACTATGGCTACACCTTC CASSPFGGGNYGYTF
NA 13 NA TRBJ1-1 TRBV7-9 TGTGCCAGCAGCTTTCGCAGGGACACTGAAGCTTTCTTT CASSFRRDTEAFF
NA 13 NA TRBJ2-7 TRBV7-2 TGTGCCAGCAGCTTAGTGTTTACCAGCGAGCAGTACTTC CASSLVFTSEQYF
TRBD1 17 NA TRBJ1-4 TRBV5-1 TGCGCCAGCAGCTTGGCCCGGACCGCAGGGGGGAATGAAAAACTGTTTTTT CASSLARTAGGNEKLFF
NA 14 NA TRBJ1-4 TRBV7-9 TGTGCCAGCAGCGAAGGGGGTATCAATGAAAAACTGTTTTTT CASSEGGINEKLFF
NA 16 NA TRBJ1-6 TRBV27 TGTGCCAGCAGGGTCCTAGCGGGGGAATCGAATTCACCCCTCCACTTT CASRVLAGESNSPLHF
NA 12 NA TRBJ1-2 TRBV13 TGTGCCTTCCGACAGAGCAACTATGGCTACACCTTC CAFRQSNYGYTF
NA 17 once TRBJ2-7 TRBV10-3 TGTGCCATCAGTGAGGGGCAGGTCGGGGATAGCTCCTACGAGCAGTACTTC CAISEGQVGDSSYEQYF
TRBD2 16 NA TRBJ2-3 TRBV5-1 TGCGCCAGCAGCATACAAGCGGGGGTGTCCGGAGATACGCAGTATTTT CASSIQAGVSGDTQYF
NA 15 NA TRBJ1-1 TRBV13 TGTGCCAGCAGCCGATTCGGACAGACGAACACTGAAGCTTTCTTT CASSRFGQTNTEAFF
NA 13 NA TRBJ2-2 TRBV27 TGTGCCAGCAGTCCCCCTAACACCGGGGAGCTGTTTTTT CASSPPNTGELFF
TRBD1 15 NA TRBJ1-4 TRBV3-1/TRBV3-2 TGTGCCAGCAGCCAATTCGCGACAGGGGGTGAAAAACTGTTTTTT CASSQFATGGEKLFF
TRBD1 16 NA TRBJ1-1 TRBV18 TGTGCCAGCTCACCAACAACAGGGGAGGTTTTCGCTAAAGCTTTCTTT CASSPTTGEVFAKAFF
TRBD1 16 NA TRBJ1-2 TRBV4-2 TGTGCCAGCAGCCAGGGGACAGGGACTTCTAACTATGGCTACACCTTC CASSQGTGTSNYGYTF
TRBD1 13 NA TRBJ1-5 TRBV6-2/TRBV6-3 TGTGCCAGCAGTTGGACAGGGAAACAGCCCCAGCATTTT CASSWTGKQPQHF